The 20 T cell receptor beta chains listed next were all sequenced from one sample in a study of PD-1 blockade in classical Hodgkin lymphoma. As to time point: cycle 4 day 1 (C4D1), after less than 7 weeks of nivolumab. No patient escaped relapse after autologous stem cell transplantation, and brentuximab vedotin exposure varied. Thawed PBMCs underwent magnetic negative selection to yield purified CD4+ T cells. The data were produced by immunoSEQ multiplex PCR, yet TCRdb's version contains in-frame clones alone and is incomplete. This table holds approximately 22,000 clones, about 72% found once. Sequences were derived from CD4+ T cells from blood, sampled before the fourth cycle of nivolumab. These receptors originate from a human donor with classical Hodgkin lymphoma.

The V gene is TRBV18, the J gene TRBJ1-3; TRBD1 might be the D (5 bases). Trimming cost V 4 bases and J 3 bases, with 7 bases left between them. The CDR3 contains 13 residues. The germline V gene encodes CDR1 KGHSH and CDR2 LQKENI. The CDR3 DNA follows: TGTGCCAGCTCACGGGACGGTGGAAACACCATATATTTT. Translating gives CASSRDGGNTIYF.

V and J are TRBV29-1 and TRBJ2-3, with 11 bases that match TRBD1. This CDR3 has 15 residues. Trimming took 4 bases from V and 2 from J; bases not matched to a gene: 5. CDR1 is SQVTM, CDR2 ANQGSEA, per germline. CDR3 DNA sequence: TGCAGCGTTGCCGGGACAGGGGGAAACACAGATACGCAGTATTTT. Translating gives CSVAGTGGNTDTQYF.

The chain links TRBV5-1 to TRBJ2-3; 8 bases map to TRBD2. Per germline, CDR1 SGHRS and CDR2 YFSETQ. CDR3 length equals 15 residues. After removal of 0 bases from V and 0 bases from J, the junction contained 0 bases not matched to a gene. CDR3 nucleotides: TGCGCCAGCAGCTTGGTAGCGGGGAGCACAGATACGCAGTATTTT. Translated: CASSLVAGSTDTQYF.

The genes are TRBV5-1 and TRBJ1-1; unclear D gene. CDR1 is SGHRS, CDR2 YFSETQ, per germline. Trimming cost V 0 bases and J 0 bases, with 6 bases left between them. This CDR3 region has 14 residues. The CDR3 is CASSLATLNTEAFF. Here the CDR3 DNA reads TGCGCCAGCAGCTTGGCCACCCTGAACACTGAAGCTTTCTTT.

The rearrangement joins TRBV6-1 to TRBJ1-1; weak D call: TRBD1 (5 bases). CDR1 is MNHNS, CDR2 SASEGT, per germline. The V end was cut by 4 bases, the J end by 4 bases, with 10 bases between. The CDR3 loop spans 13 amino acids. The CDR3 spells CASSVGGATEAFF. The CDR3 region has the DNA TGTGCCAGCAGTGTTGGTGGGGCCACTGAAGCTTTCTTT.

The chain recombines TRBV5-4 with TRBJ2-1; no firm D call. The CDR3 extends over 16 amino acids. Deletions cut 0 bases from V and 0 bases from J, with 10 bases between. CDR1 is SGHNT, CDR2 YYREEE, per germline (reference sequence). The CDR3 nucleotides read TGTGCCAGCAGCTTGGGGGGAATCCTCTCCTACAATGAGCAGTTCTTC. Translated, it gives CASSLGGILSYNEQFF.

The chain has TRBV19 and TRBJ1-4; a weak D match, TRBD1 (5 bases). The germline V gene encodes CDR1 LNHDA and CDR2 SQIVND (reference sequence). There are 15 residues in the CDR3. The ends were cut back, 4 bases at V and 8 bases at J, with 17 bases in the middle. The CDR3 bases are TGTGCCAGTAGTACGCTGGGGCAGAATAGGGAAAAACTGTTTTTT. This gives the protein CASSTLGQNREKLFF.

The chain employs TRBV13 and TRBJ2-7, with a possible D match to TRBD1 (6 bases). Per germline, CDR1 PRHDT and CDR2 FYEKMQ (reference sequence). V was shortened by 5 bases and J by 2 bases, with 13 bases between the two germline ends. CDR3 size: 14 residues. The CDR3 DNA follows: TGTGCCAGCAGCGACACAGGACAGCCCTACGAGCAGTACTTC. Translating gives CASSDTGQPYEQYF.

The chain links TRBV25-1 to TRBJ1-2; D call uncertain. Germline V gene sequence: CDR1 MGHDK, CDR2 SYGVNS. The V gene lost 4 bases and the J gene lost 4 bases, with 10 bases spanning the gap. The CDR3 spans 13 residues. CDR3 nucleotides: TGTGCCAGCAGTGTTGGGGAGGCCTATGGCTACACCTTC. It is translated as CASSVGEAYGYTF.

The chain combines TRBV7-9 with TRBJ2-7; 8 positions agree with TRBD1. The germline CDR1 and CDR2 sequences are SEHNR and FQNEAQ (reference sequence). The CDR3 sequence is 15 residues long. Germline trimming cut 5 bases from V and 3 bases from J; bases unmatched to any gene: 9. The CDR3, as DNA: TGTGCCAGCAGCATAGGGACAGGAGCCCTCTACGAGCAGTACTTC. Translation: CASSIGTGALYEQYF.

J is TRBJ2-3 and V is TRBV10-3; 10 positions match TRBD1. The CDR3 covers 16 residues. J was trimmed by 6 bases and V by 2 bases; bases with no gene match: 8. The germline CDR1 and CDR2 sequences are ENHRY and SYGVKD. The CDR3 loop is CAISEMPGQGSDTQYF. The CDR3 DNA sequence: TGTGCCATCAGTGAGATGCCGGGACAGGGGTCTGATACGCAGTATTTT.

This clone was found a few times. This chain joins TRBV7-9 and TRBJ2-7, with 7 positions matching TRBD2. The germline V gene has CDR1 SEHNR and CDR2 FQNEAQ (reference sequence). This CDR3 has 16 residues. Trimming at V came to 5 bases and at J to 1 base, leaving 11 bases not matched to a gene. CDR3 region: CASSPEGRRGSYEQYF. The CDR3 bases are TGTGCCAGCAGCCCAGAGGGACGGCGGGGGTCCTACGAGCAGTACTTC. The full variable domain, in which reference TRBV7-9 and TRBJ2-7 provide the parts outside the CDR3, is DTGVSQNPRHKITKRGQNVTFRCDPISEHNRLYWYRQTLGQGPEFLTYFQNEAQLEKSRLLSDRFSAERPKGSFSTLEIQRTEQGDSAMYLCASSPEGRRGSYEQYFGPGTRLTVT.

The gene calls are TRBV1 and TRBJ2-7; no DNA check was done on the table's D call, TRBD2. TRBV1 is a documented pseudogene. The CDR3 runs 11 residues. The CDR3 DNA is TGCACCAGCAGCCACCGGGTTGTTGAGTACTTC. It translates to CTSSHRVVEYF.

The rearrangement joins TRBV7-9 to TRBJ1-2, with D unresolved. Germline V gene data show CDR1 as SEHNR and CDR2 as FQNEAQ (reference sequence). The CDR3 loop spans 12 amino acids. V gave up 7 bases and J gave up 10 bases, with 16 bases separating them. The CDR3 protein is CASTPSRSSYTF. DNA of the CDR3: TGTGCCAGCACCCCAAGTAGAAGTTCCTACACCTTC.

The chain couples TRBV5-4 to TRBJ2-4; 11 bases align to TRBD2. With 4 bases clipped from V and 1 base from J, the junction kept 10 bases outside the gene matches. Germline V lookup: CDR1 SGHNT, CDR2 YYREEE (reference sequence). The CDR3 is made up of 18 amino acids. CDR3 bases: TGTGCCAGCAGCCCTGGGACTAGCGGCAGGGCGGCCAAAAACATTCAGTACTTC. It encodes CASSPGTSGRAAKNIQYF.

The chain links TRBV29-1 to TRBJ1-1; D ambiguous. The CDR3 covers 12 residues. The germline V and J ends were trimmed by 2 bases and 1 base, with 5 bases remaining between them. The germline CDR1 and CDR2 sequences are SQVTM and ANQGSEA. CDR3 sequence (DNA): TGCAGCGTTGAAAAGGGGAACACTGAAGCTTTCTTT. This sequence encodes CSVEKGNTEAFF.

CDR3 sequence reads: CASSTQDRGLYGYTF. The CDR3 DNA follows: TGTGCCAGTAGCACCCAGGACAGGGGGCTCTATGGCTACACCTTC. The chain employs TRBV19 and TRBJ1-2; 11 bases line up with TRBD1. J was trimmed by 4 bases and V by 6 bases; bases with no gene match: 7. Germline loops: CDR1 LNHDA, CDR2 SQIVND (reference sequence). The CDR3 spans 15 residues.

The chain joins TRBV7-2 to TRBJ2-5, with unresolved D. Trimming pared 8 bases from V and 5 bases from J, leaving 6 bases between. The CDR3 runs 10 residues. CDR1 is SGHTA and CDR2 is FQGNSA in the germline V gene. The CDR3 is CASGTETQYF. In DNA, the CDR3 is TGTGCCAGCGGAACGGAGACCCAGTACTTC.

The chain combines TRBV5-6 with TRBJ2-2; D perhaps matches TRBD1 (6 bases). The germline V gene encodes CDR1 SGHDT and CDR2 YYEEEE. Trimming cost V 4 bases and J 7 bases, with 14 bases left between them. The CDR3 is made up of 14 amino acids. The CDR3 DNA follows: TGTGCCAGCAGCCGCCCAGGGGAGATCGGGGAGCTGTTTTTT. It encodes CASSRPGEIGELFF.

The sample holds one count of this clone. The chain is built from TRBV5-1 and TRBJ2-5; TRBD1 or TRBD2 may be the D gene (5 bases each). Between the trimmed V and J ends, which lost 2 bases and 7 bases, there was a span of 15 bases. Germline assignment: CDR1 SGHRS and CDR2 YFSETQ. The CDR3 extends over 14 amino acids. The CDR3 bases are TGCGCCAGCAGCTTTTTACCGGGGCCTGGGACCCAGTACTTC. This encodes CASSFLPGPGTQYF. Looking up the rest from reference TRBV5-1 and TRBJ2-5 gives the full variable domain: KAGVTQTPRYLIKTRGQQVTLSCSPISGHRSVSWYQQTPGQGLQFLFEYFSETQRNKGNFPGRFSGRQFSNSRSEMNVSTLELGDSALYLCASSFLPGPGTQYFGPGTRLLVL.